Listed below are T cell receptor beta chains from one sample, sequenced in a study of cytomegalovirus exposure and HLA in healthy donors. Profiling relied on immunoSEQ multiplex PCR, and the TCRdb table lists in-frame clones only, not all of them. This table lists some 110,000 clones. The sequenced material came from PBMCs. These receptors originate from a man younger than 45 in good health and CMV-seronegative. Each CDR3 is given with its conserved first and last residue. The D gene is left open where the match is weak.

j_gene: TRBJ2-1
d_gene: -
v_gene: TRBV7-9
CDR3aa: CASSPTGLHNEQFF
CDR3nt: TGTGCCAGCAGCCCCACGGGACTCCACAATGAGCAGTTCTTC

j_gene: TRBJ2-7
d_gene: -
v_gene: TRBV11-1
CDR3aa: CASSPGVAWSYEQYF
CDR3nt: TGTGCCAGCAGCCCCGGGGTAGCGTGGTCCTACGAGCAGTACTTC

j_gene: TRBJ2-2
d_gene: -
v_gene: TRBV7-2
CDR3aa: CASREQGYTGELFF
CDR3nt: TGTGCCAGCAGGGAACAGGGATACACCGGGGAGCTGTTTTTT

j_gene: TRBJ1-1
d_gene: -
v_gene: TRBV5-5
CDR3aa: CASSLLVSGDTEAFF
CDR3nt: TGTGCCAGCAGCTTGTTAGTATCAGGGGACACTGAAGCTTTCTTT

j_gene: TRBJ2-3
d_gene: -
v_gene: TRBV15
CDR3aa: CATSRGPAGDTQYF
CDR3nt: TGTGCCACCAGCAGAGGACCAGCAGGAGATACGCAGTATTTT

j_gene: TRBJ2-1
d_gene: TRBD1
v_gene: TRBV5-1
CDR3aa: CASSLGTGGNEQFF
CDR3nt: TGCGCCAGCAGCTTGGGGACAGGCGGCAATGAGCAGTTCTTC

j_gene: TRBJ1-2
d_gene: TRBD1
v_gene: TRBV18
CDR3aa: CASSPPLDRGLNYGYTF
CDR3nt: TGTGCCAGCTCACCTCCCCTAGACAGGGGGCTTAACTATGGCTACACCTTC

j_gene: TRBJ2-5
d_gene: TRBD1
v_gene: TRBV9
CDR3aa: CASSATGTGTGTQYF
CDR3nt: TGTGCCAGCAGCGCAACCGGGACAGGGACTGGGACCCAGTACTTC

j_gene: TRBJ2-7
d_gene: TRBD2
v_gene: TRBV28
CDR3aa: CASSQVSGGIKNSYEQYF
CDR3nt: TGTGCCAGCAGTCAAGTGAGCGGGGGGATAAAAAATTCCTACGAGCAGTACTTC

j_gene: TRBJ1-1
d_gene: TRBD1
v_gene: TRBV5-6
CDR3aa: CASSLRDRVPEAFF
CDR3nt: TGTGCCAGCAGCCTCCGGGACAGGGTCCCTGAAGCTTTCTTT

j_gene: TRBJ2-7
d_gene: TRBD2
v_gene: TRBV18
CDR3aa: CASSPQTSGFLHEQYF
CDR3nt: TGTGCCAGCTCACCACAGACTAGCGGCTTTCTCCACGAGCAGTACTTC

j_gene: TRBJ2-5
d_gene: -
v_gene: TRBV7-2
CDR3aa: CASSWRQTQETQYF
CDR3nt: TGTGCCAGCAGCTGGAGACAGACACAAGAGACCCAGTACTTC

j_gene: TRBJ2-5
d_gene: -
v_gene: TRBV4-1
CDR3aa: CASSLRVQETQYF
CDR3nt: TGCGCCAGCAGCCTGAGAGTTCAAGAGACCCAGTACTTC

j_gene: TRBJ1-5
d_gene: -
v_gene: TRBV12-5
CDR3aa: CASAPPQGSRQPQHF
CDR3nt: TGTGCTAGCGCCCCCCCCCAGGGGTCGAGGCAGCCCCAGCATTTT

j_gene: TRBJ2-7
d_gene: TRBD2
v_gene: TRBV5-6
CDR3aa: CASRRGLAGASYEQYF
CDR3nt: TGTGCCAGCAGGCGGGGACTAGCGGGGGCCTCCTACGAGCAGTACTTC

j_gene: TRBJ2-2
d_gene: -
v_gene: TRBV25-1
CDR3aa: CASRAGEAGELFF
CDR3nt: TGTGCCAGCAGAGCGGGCGAGGCCGGGGAGCTGTTTTTT

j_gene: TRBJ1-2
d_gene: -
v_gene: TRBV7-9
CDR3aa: CASSPGAYGYTF
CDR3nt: TGTGCCAGCAGCCCAGGGGCCTATGGCTACACCTTC

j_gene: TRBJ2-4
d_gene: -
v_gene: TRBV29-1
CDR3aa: CSVENSGNIQYF
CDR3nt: TGCAGCGTTGAGAACTCGGGAAACATTCAGTACTTC

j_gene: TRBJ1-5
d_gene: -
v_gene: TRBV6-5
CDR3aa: CASSEGGYQPQHF
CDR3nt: TGTGCCAGCAGTGAAGGGGGTTATCAGCCCCAGCATTTT

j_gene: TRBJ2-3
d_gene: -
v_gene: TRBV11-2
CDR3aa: CASSPNTDTQYF
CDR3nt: TGTGCCAGCAGCCCTAACACAGATACGCAGTATTTT

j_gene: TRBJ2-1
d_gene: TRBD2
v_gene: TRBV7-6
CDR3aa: CASSLVASGGAHEQFF
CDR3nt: TGTGCCAGCAGCTTAGTGGCTAGCGGGGGGGCCCATGAGCAGTTCTTC

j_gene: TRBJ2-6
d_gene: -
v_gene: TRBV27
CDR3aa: CASSSLFSGANVLTF
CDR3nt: TGTGCCAGCAGTTCTTTATTCTCTGGGGCCAACGTCCTGACTTTC

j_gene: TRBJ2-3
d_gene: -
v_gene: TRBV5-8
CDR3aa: CASSFETRPDTQYF
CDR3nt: TGTGCCAGCAGCTTTGAGACTAGGCCAGATACGCAGTATTTT

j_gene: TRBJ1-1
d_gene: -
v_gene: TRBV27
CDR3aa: CASKVGHNTEAFF
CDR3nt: TGTGCCAGCAAAGTTGGACACAACACTGAAGCTTTCTTT

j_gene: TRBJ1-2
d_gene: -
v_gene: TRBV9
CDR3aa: CASSVMSGYGYTF
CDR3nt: TGTGCCAGCAGCGTAATGTCCGGGTATGGCTACACCTTC

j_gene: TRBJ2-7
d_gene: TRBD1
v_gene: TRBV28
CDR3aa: CASSLGQWSSYEQYF
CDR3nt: TGTGCCAGCAGTTTGGGACAGTGGAGCTCCTACGAGCAGTACTTC

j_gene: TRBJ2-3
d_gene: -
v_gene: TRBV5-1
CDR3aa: CASSLLADTQYF
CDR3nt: TGCGCCAGCAGCTTACTAGCAGATACGCAGTATTTT

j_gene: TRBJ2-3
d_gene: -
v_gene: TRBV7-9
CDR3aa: CASSNPGATFSTDTQYF
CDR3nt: TGTGCCAGCAGCAATCCAGGGGCTACCTTTAGCACAGATACGCAGTATTTT

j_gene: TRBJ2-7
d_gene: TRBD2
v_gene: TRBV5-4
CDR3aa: CASSFGQRGGYEQYF
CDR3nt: TGTGCCAGCAGCTTTGGTCAGCGGGGGGGCTACGAGCAGTACTTC

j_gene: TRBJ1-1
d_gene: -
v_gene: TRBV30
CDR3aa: CAWVREAEAFF
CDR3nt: TGTGCCTGGGTTCGGGAGGCTGAAGCTTTCTTT

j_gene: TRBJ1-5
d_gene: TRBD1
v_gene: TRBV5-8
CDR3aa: CASSQDRGLGQPQHF
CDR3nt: TGTGCCAGCAGCCAAGACAGGGGGCTTGGTCAGCCCCAGCATTTT

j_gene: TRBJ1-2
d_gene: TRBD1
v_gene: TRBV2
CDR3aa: CATNPQGAAYGYTF
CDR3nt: TGTGCCACAAACCCCCAGGGGGCGGCCTATGGCTACACCTTC

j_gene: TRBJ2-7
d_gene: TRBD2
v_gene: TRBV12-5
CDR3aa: CASGLGPGGGEQYF
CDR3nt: TGTGCTAGTGGTTTGGGTCCGGGGGGGGGCGAGCAGTACTTC

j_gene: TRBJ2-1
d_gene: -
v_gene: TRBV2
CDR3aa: CATVQARVAGEQFF
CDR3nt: TGTGCCACCGTGCAAGCCAGGGTGGCCGGTGAGCAGTTCTTC

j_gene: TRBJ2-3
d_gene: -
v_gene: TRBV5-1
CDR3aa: CASSNQGSDAQYF
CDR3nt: TGCGCCAGCAGCAACCAGGGTTCCGATGCGCAGTATTTT

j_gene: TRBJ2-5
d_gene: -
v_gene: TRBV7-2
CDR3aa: CASSLAPIQETQYF
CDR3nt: TGTGCCAGCAGCTTAGCTCCAATCCAAGAGACCCAGTACTTC

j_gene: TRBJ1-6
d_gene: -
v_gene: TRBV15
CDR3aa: CATSRDSGAEGSPLHF
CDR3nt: TGTGCCACCAGCAGAGATTCGGGCGCCGAGGGTTCACCCCTCCACTTT

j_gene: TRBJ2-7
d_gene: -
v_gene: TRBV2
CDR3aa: CASSDTLSLTYEQYF
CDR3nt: TGTGCCAGCAGTGATACCCTGAGCCTAACCTACGAGCAGTACTTC

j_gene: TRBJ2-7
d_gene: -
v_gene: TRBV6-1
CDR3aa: CASSPRSEQYF
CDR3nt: TGTGCCAGCAGTCCAAGGAGCGAGCAGTACTTC

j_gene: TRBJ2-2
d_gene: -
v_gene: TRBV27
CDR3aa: CASSFVGGGLLGELFF
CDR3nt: TGTGCCAGCAGTTTCGTAGGGGGGGGATTGCTCGGGGAGCTGTTTTTT

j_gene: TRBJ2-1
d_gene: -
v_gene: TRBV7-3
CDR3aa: CASSLVLIGDNEQFF
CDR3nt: TGTGCCAGCAGCTTAGTTCTTATCGGAGACAATGAGCAGTTCTTC

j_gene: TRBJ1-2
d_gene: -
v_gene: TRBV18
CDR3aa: CASSPSAGYYGYTF
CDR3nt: TGTGCCAGCTCACCATCAGCGGGGTATTATGGCTACACCTTC

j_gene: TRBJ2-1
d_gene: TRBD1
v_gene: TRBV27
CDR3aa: CASKISRRTGAYNEQFF
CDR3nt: TGTGCCAGCAAGATCAGTCGTCGTACAGGGGCGTACAATGAGCAGTTCTTC

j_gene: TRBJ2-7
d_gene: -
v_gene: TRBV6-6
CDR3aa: CASSKAVSYEQYF
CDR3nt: TGTGCCAGCTCCAAAGCCGTTTCCTACGAGCAGTACTTC

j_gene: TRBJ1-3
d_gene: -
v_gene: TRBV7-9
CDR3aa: CASSLVWRETGNTIYF
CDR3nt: TGTGCCAGCAGCTTAGTATGGCGGGAAACCGGAAACACCATATATTTT

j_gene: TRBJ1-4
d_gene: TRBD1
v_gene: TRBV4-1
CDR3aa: CASSVGTVLNEKLFF
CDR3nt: TGCGCCAGCAGCGTAGGGACAGTCCTTAATGAAAAACTGTTTTTT

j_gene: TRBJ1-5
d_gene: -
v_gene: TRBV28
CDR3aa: CASSFQPAAGNQPQHF
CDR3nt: TGTGCCAGCAGTTTCCAACCGGCGGCAGGCAATCAGCCCCAGCATTTT

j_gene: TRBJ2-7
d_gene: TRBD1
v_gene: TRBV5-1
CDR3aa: CASSPGQGPWISHEQYF
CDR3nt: TGCGCCAGCAGCCCCGGACAGGGACCCTGGATTTCCCACGAGCAGTACTTC

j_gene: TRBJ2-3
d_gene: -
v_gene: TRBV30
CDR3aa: CAWSGGFWGEDTDTQYF
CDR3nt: TGTGCCTGGAGTGGGGGGTTTTGGGGGGAAGACACAGATACGCAGTATTTT

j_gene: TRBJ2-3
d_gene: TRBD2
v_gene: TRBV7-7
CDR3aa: CASSPTSGGDTQYF
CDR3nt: TGTGCCAGCAGCCCCACTAGCGGGGGAGATACGCAGTATTTT

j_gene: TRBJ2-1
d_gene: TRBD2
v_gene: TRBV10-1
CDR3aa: CASSEKRLAGNGPYNEQFF
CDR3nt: TGCGCCAGCAGTGAGAAGAGACTAGCGGGAAATGGCCCCTACAATGAGCAGTTCTTC

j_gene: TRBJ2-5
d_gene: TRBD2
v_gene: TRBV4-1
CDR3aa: CASSQEDSGAQETQYF
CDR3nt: TGCGCCAGCAGCCAAGAGGATAGCGGGGCCCAAGAGACCCAGTACTTC

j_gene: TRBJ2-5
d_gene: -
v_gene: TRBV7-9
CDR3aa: CASSPYGPTQYF
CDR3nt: TGTGCCAGCAGCCCTTATGGCCCGACCCAGTACTTC